Below, 26 T cell receptor beta chains from the same sample are listed, as sequenced in a study of T cell responses to AZD1222 COVID-19 vaccine. The method was immunoSEQ multiplex PCR; TCRdb's version includes in-frame clones alone and lacks a portion of them. The data contain tens of thousands of clones, more than 65% of them singletons. The sample in question was peripheral blood, obtained on day 0 of AZD1222 vaccination. These receptors came from an adult in good health.

The chain joins TRBV18 to TRBJ2-3; no reliable D call. Trimming took off 0 bases at V and 4 bases at J, with 5 bases between the two ends. Germline CDR1 KGHSH, CDR2 LQKENI. This CDR3 is 13 amino acids long. CDR3 DNA sequence: TGTGCCAGCTCACCACCCGGTCCAGATACGCAGTATTTT. It is translated as CASSPPGPDTQYF.

The V gene is TRBV6-1, the J gene TRBJ2-7, with 8 bases lining up with TRBD2. The CDR3 totals 17 residues. Germline CDR1 and CDR2: MNHNS and SASEGT. Unmatched junction bases numbered 15, after V lost 4 bases and J lost 4 bases. Here the CDR3 DNA reads TGTGCCAGCAGTGGCCTTCGACGGACGGGGGGGAATTACGAGCAGTACGTC. Translated: CASSGLRRTGGNYEQYV.

V gene TRBV3-1 (or the pseudogene TRBV3-2) combines with J gene TRBJ1-2; the D gene is possibly TRBD1 (5 bases). The germline gives CDR1 LGHDT, CDR2 YNNKEL (reference sequence). V lost 7 bases, J lost 5 bases, and 20 bases lay in between. The CDR3 runs to 15 residues. DNA of the CDR3: TGTGCCAGCACGAATATCGGAGGGGAGGGGTATGGCTACACCTTC. It yields the protein CASTNIGGEGYGYTF.

The V gene is TRBV4-3, the J gene TRBJ2-3, with D possibly matching TRBD2 (7 bases). Germline V gives CDR1 LGHNA, CDR2 YSLEER. The CDR3 spans 16 residues. V was clipped by 4 bases and J by 3 bases, with 17 bases between them. CDR3 sequence: CASSRNPSGTTDTQYF. DNA for the CDR3: TGCGCCAGCAGCCGCAACCCCAGCGGGACAACAGATACGCAGTATTTT.

The V and J genes are TRBV5-1 and TRBJ1-1; no clear D. V lost 4 bases and J lost 1, with 8 bases in between. CDR3 length: 13 amino acids. Germline V gene sequence: CDR1 SGHRS, CDR2 YFSETQ. The CDR3 sequence is CASSPVRNTEAFF. The CDR3 DNA is TGCGCCAGCAGCCCTGTAAGGAACACTGAAGCTTTCTTT.

Turning to this clone: Other DNA sequences from this sample encode an identical CDR3 as well. This rearrangement joins TRBV2 to TRBJ1-5; D is undetermined. Per the germline V gene, CDR1 is SNHLY and CDR2 is FYNNEI. The length of the CDR3 is 14 residues. Trimming stripped 9 bases from V and 0 bases from J, with 12 bases between. CDR3 protein: CARGGSNSNQPQHF. The CDR3 region has the DNA TGTGCCAGGGGCGGCAGCAATAGCAATCAGCCCCAGCATTTT.

J is TRBJ2-5 and V is TRBV5-6, with 7 bases lining up with TRBD1. Germline V gene sequence: CDR1 SGHDT, CDR2 YYEEEE. The CDR3 has 13 residues. The CDR3 coding sequence is TGTGTCAGTGTCAGGGGGACCCAAGAGACCCAGTACTTC. Protein sequence: CVSVRGTQETQYF. The full variable domain, its missing parts supplied by reference TRBV5-6 and TRBJ2-5, is DAGVTQSPTHLIKTRGQQVTLRCSPKSGHDTVSWYQQALGQGPQFIFQYYEEEERQRGNFPDRFSGHQFPNYSSELNVNALLLGDSALYLCVSVRGTQETQYFGPGTRLLVL.

This chain joins TRBV28 and TRBJ2-7, with a possible D match to TRBD1 (5 bases). The CDR3 contains 14 residues. Germline CDR1 reads MDHEN; CDR2 reads SYDVKM. V lost 2 bases and J lost 2, with 10 bases in between. CDR3 sequence: CASSLGWGPYEQYF. The CDR3 DNA reads as TGTGCCAGCAGTTTAGGATGGGGCCCCTACGAGCAGTACTTC.

CDR3 in amino acids: CSVPEGVSEAFF. CDR3 DNA sequence: TGCAGCGTCCCGGAGGGAGTAAGTGAAGCTTTCTTT. This chain links TRBV29-1 with TRBJ1-1, with D uncertain. Trimming took 6 bases from V and 7 from J, leaving 15 bases between them. The CDR3 is 12 residues long. Germline V lookup: CDR1 SQVTM, CDR2 ANQGSEA.

This rearrangement joins TRBV6-2 or TRBV6-3 to TRBJ2-1; D unresolved. CDR3 size: 15 residues. Between the trimmed V and J ends, which lost 6 bases and 9 bases, there was a span of 21 bases. Germline CDR1 is MNHEY and CDR2 is SVGEGT. The CDR3 sequence is CASSLEVDYIPEQFF. The CDR3 DNA is TGTGCCAGCAGCCTCGAGGTAGATTATATCCCTGAGCAGTTCTTC.

This clone turned up a few times. This chain joins TRBV3-1 (or the pseudogene TRBV3-2) and TRBJ1-5; no definite D call. Germline CDR1 LGHDT, CDR2 YNNKEL (reference sequence). The V end lost 4 bases, the J end lost 4 bases, and 14 bases lay between the germline ends. CDR3 length: 15 amino acids. The CDR3: CASSPEALSNQPQHF. CDR3 DNA: TGTGCCAGCAGCCCCGAGGCACTTTCTAATCAGCCCCAGCATTTT.

The rearrangement links TRBV5-1 to TRBJ1-5; possibly TRBD1 for D (5 bases). The ends were cut back, 0 bases at V and 2 bases at J, with 6 bases in the middle. Per the germline V gene, CDR1 is SGHRS and CDR2 is YFSETQ. The CDR3 length is 14 residues. The CDR3 region is CASSLEGGNQPQHF. Written as DNA, the CDR3 is TGCGCCAGCAGCTTGGAAGGGGGCAATCAGCCCCAGCATTTT.

This chain joins TRBV15 and TRBJ2-3, with D perhaps matching TRBD1 or TRBD2 (5 bases each). Between the trimmed V and J ends, which lost 4 bases and 4 bases, there was a span of 9 bases. Per germline, CDR1 LNHNV and CDR2 YYDKDF (reference sequence). The CDR3 covers 13 residues. The CDR3 DNA reads TGTGCCACCAGCATGCAGGGAGCAGATACGCAGTATTTT. Its protein is CATSMQGADTQYF.

The chain has TRBV11-3 and TRBJ2-1, with TRBD2 matching 11 bases. The CDR3 has 16 residues. The germline V gene has CDR1 SGHNT and CDR2 YENEEA. V gave up 4 bases and J gave up 7 bases; unmatched junction bases: 9. The CDR3 DNA reads TGTGCCAGCAGCTCCCTACTAGCGGGAGACTGGAATGAGCAGTTCTTC. As protein: CASSSLLAGDWNEQFF.

The V and J genes are TRBV28 and TRBJ1-4; D gene unclear. V was pared by 8 bases and J by 8 bases, with 12 bases between. The CDR3 runs to 12 residues. Germline CDR1 is MDHEN and CDR2 is SYDVKM. The CDR3 nucleotides are TGTGCCAGCGGCGGGTATTGGGAAAAACTGTTTTTT. It specifies CASGGYWEKLFF.

The V and J genes are TRBV9 and TRBJ2-1, with 11 bases matching TRBD2. From germline, CDR1 is SGDLS and CDR2 YYNGEE. The length of the CDR3 is 15 residues. The V and J ends lost 0 bases and 7 bases, in that order; junction bases with no gene match: 3. CDR3 region: CASSVELAGGNEQFF. The CDR3, as DNA: TGTGCCAGCAGCGTAGAATTAGCGGGAGGGAATGAGCAGTTCTTC. Looking up the rest from reference TRBV9 and TRBJ2-1 gives the full variable domain: DSGVTQTPKHLITATGQRVTLRCSPRSGDLSVYWYQQSLDQGLQFLIQYYNGEERAKGNILERFSAQQFPDLHSELNLSSLELGDSALYFCASSVELAGGNEQFFGPGTRLTVL.

The rearrangement uses TRBV7-2 and TRBJ2-7; possibly TRBD2 for D (6 bases). CDR1 is SGHTA and CDR2 is FQGNSA in the germline V gene. V lost 2 bases and J 2 bases, leaving 10 bases between the germline ends. The CDR3 is 14 amino acids. In nucleotides, the CDR3 is TGTGCCAGCAGCTTATGGGCGGGACCCTACGAGCAGTACGTC. Its protein product is CASSLWAGPYEQYV.

The V and J genes are TRBV27 and TRBJ2-3; 8 nucleotides align to TRBD2. The trim removed 2 bases at V and 3 bases at J, leaving 13 bases unmatched. Germline loops: CDR1 MNHEY, CDR2 SMNVEV (reference sequence). There are 18 residues in the CDR3. The CDR3 is CASSLNVFWAGGTDTQYF. For the CDR3, the DNA is TGTGCCAGCAGTTTAAACGTCTTCTGGGCGGGAGGAACAGATACGCAGTATTTT.

The CDR3 is CASSTRTGAFGQPQHF. CDR3 sequence (DNA): TGTGCCAGCAGTACCCGGACAGGCGCTTTTGGTCAGCCCCAGCATTTT. The V and J genes are TRBV6-6 and TRBJ1-5, with TRBD1 identical over 7 bases. V lost 5 bases, J lost 6 bases, and 13 bases stayed unmatched. CDR1 MNHNY and CDR2 SVGAGI come from the germline V gene (reference sequence). CDR3 length equals 16 residues.

The rearrangement uses TRBV6-5 and TRBJ1-2; D gene uncertain. Trimming stripped 6 bases from V and 4 bases from J, with 9 bases between. The germline V gene encodes CDR1 MNHEY and CDR2 SVGAGI. This CDR3 is 12 amino acids long. This CDR3 is CASSRGGYGYTF. As DNA, the CDR3 is TGTGCCAGCAGCCGGGGTGGCTATGGCTACACCTTC.

V is TRBV5-4 and J is TRBJ1-6, with D uncertain. Trimming removed 0 bases at V and 5 bases at J, with 12 bases between. CDR1 and CDR2 (germline): SGHNT, YYREEE (reference sequence). This CDR3 is 16 amino acids long. The CDR3 DNA follows: TGTGCCAGCAGCTTGGAAGGGCTAGCTGATAATTCACCCCTCCACTTT. It specifies CASSLEGLADNSPLHF.

The V and J genes are TRBV4-3 and TRBJ2-7; 9 bases are shared with TRBD2. CDR3 size: 16 residues. Germline V gene sequence: CDR1 LGHNA, CDR2 YSLEER. V was clipped by 0 bases and J by 3 bases; unmatched bases: 6. The CDR3 region has the DNA TGCGCCAGCAGCCAAGATAGAGCGGGAGGTTTCTACGAGCAGTACTTC. It codes for CASSQDRAGGFYEQYF.

The CDR3 sequence: CATTGSTQVFEAFF. The CDR3 nucleotides read TGTGCCACAACGGGTTCCACTCAAGTTTTTGAAGCTTTCTTT. The rearrangement joins TRBV10-3 to TRBJ1-1; D is uncertain. The CDR3 consists of 14 residues. Trimming pared 10 bases from V and 7 bases from J, leaving 22 bases between. Germline CDR1 is ENHRY and CDR2 is SYGVKD.

This chain links TRBV29-1 with TRBJ1-2; D gene ambiguous. CDR1 is SQVTM, CDR2 ANQGSEA, per germline. This CDR3 region has 11 residues. V lost 4 bases, J lost 4 bases, and 7 bases lay in between. The chain's CDR3 is CSVAESYGYTF. Written as DNA, the CDR3 is TGCAGCGTTGCTGAAAGCTATGGCTACACCTTC.

The rearrangement joins TRBV30 to TRBJ2-3; D is possibly TRBD1 or TRBD2 (5 bases each). This CDR3 region has 12 residues. Germline V CDR1 and CDR2: GTSNPN, SVGIG (reference sequence). V lost 5 bases, J lost 7 bases, and 13 bases lay in between. This chain's CDR3 is CAWGDRRNTQYF. The DNA for the CDR3 is TGTGCCTGGGGGGACCGGAGAAATACGCAGTATTTT.

About this clone itself: One end of the junction varies from germline; a read error may be responsible. The rearrangement uses TRBV28 and TRBJ1-1; perhaps TRBD1 as D (6 bases). This CDR3 spans 11 amino acids. The germline V gene encodes CDR1 MDHEN and CDR2 SYDVKM. Here the CDR3 reads CASSLYGRGFF. The CDR3, as DNA: TGTGCCAGCAGTTTATACGGCAGGGGCTTTTTT.